This T cell receptor (beta chain) came from a study of tumor-infiltrating lymphocytes in primary liver carcinoma. Synthesis of TCR beta cDNA was carried out from approximately 0.55 ug total RNA with a constant-region primer. Three nested multiplex PCR rounds of slightly modified ARM-PCR generated TCR beta libraries. Primers for the first two PCR rounds were TRBV1-TRBV30 forward primers and a C-beta reverse primer (10 cycles per round). TCRdb called the multiplex PCR reads again in MiXCR, with one record for every CDR3 protein. The sample holds 90,000 to 150,000 distinct CDR3 sequences, 55% to 75% seen once. The CDR3 spans 15 residues. Germline V gives CDR1 MGHRA, CDR2 YSYEKL. Investigators took RNA and DNA out together from about 19-30 mg of unsorted bulk tissue. Chronic HBV infection affected patients, none of whom had received treatment. There were five separate regions sampled from each tumor. The study's findings and limits: Tumor top-250-clone fraction significantly exceeded that of blood (p = 0.039).

Turning to this clonotype: Antigen specificity is unknown. One end of the junction does not line up with germline, which may come from a read error.

The sample comprised liver tumor tissue from sampling region 1. Subset given: tumor region T1, superior pole. The sequence came from a woman aged 55-75 years with primary liver carcinoma and hepatitis B virus infection. The chain employs TRBV4-1 and TRBJ2-3; 7 bases map to TRBD2. In nucleotides, the CDR3 is TGCGTCAGCAGCCAGGGACTACTAAACACAGATACGCAGTATTTT. Translation: CVSSQGLLNTDTQYF.